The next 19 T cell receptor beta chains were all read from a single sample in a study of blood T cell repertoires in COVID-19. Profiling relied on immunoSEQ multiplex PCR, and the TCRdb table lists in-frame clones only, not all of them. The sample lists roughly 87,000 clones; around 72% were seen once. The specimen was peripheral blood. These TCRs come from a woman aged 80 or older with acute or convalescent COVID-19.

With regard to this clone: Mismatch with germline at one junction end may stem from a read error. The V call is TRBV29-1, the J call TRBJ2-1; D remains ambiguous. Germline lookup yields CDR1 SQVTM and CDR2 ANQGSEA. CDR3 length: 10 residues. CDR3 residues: CSGEYSEQFF. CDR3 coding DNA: TGCAGCGGCGAGTACAGTGAGCAGTTCTTC.

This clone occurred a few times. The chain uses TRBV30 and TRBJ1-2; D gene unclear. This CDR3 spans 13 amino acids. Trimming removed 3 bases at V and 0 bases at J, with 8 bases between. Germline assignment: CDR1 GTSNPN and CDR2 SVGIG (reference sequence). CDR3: CAWSLQANYGYTF. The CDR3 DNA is TGTGCCTGGAGCTTACAAGCTAACTATGGCTACACCTTC.

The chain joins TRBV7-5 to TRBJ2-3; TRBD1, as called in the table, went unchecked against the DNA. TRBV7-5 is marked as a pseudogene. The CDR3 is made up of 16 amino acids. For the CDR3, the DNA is TGTGCCAGCAACGGGACAGGGAGGGATAGCACAGATACGCAGTATTTT. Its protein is CASNGTGRDSTDTQYF.

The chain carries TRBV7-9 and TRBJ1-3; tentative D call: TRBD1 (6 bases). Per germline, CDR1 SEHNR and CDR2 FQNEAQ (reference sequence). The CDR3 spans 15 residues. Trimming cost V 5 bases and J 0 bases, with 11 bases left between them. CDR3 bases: TGTGCCAGCAGCGGAGGACAGCACTCTGGAAACACCATATATTTT. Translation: CASSGGQHSGNTIYF. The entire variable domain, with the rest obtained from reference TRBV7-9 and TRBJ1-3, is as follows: DTGVSQNPRHKITKRGQNVTFRCDPISEHNRLYWYRQTLGQGPEFLTYFQNEAQLEKSRLLSDRFSAERPKGSFSTLEIQRTEQGDSAMYLCASSGGQHSGNTIYFGEGSWLTVV.

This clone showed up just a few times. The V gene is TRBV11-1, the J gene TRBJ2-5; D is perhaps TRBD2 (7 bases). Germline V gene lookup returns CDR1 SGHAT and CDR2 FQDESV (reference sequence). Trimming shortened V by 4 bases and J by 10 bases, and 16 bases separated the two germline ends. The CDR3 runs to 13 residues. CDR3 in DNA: TGTGCCAGCAGCTCTCGAACAGGGAGGGTCCAGTACTTC. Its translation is CASSSRTGRVQYF.

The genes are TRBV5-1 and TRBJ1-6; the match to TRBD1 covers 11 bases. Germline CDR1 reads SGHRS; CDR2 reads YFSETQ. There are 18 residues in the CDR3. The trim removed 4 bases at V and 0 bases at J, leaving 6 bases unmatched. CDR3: CASSRGDRGSSYNSPLHF. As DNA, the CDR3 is TGCGCCAGCAGCCGAGGGGACAGGGGGAGCTCCTATAATTCACCCCTCCACTTT.

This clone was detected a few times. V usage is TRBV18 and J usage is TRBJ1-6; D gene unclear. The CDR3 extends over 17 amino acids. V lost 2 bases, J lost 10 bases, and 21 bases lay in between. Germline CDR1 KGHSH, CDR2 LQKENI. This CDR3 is CASSPNTAGVGESPLHF. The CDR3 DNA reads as TGTGCCAGCTCACCAAACACAGCGGGCGTTGGGGAATCACCCCTCCACTTT.

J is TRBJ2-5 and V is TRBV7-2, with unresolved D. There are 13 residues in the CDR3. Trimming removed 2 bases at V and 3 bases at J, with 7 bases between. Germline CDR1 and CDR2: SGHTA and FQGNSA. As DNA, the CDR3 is TGTGCCAGCAGCTTATCGGAGAAAGAGACCCAGTACTTC. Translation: CASSLSEKETQYF.

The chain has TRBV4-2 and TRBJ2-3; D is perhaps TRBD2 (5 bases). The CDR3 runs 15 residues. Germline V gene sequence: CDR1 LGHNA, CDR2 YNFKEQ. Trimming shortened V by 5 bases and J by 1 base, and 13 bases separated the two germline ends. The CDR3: CASSSERTGTDTQYF. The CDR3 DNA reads TGTGCCAGCAGCTCGGAGCGGACTGGCACAGATACGCAGTATTTT.

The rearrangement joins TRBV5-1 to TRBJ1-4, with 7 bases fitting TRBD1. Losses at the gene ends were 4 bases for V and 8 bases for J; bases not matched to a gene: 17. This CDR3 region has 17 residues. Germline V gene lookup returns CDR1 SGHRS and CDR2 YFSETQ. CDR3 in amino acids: CASSPGITGALGEKLFF. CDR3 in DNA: TGCGCCAGCAGCCCTGGGATAACAGGGGCACTAGGGGAAAAACTGTTTTTT.

The CDR3 region has the DNA TGTGCCAGCAGCCAAGATGGAGGGAGCAGTAATGAAAAACTGTTTTTT. The encoded protein is CASSQDGGSSNEKLFF. The V gene is TRBV4-2, the J gene TRBJ1-4; unclear D gene. Trimming removed 0 bases from V and 4 bases from J, with 12 bases in between. CDR3 length: 16 amino acids. Germline lookup yields CDR1 LGHNA and CDR2 YNFKEQ.

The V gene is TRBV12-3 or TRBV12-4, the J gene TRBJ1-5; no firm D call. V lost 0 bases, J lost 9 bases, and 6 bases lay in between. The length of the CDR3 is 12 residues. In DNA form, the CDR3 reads TGTGCCAGCAGTTTAGCCCCCGGGCCCCAGCATTTT. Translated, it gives CASSLAPGPQHF.

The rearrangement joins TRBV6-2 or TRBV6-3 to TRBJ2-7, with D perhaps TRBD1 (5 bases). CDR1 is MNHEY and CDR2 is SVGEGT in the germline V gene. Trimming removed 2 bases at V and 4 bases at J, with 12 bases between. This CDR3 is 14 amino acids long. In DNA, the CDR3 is TGTGCCAGCAGTTACGAAGGGGATGGGTACGAGCAGTACTTC. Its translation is CASSYEGDGYEQYF.

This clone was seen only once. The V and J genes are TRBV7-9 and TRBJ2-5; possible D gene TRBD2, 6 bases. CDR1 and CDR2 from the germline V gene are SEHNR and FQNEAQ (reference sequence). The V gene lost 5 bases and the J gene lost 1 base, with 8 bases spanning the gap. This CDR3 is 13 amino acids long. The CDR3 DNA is TGTGCCAGCAGCAAGGGACTCCAAGAGACCCAGTACTTC. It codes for CASSKGLQETQYF.

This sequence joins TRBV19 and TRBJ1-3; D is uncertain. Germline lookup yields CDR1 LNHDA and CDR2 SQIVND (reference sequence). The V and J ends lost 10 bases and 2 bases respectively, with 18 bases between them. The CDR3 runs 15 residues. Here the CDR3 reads CATRSRGRPGNTIYF. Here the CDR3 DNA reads TGTGCCACCAGGTCCCGCGGGCGCCCTGGAAACACCATATATTTT.

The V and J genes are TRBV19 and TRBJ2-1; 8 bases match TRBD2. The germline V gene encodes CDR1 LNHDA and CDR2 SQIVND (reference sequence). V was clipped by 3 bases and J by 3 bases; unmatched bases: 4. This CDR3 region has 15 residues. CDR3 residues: CASSISGAYYNEQFF. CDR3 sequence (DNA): TGTGCCAGTAGTATTAGCGGGGCCTACTACAATGAGCAGTTCTTC.

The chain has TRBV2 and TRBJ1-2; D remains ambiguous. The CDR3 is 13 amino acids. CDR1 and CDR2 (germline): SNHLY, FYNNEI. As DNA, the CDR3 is TGTGCTAATAGTCGGGAGAAATACTATGGCTACACCTTC. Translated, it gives CANSREKYYGYTF.

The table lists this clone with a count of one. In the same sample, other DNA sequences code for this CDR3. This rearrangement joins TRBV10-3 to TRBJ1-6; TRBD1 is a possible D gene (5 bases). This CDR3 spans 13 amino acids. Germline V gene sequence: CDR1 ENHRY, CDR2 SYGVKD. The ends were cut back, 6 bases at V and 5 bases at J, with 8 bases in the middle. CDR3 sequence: CAIRGGDNSPLHF. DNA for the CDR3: TGTGCCATCAGGGGGGGAGATAATTCACCCCTCCACTTT.

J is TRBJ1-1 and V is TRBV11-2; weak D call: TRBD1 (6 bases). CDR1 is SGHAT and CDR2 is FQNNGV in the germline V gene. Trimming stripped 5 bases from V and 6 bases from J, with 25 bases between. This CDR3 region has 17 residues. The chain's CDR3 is CASSPWVLTPGVPEAFF. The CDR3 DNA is TGTGCCAGCAGCCCCTGGGTCTTGACCCCAGGGGTCCCTGAAGCTTTCTTT.